A single sample is the source of the 21 T cell receptor beta chains below, sequenced in a study of sequential checkpoint blockade in melanoma. Method: immunoSEQ multiplex PCR; TCRdb's copy keeps in-frame clones and lacks some. The sample comprises some 10,000 clones, 60% to 75% of which are singletons, and approximately 14% rests with the top ten. Treatment meaning: randomized to nivolumab then ipilimumab (arm A) or the reverse (arm B). The sequences come from CD8+ T cells sorted from blood (inferred from file names), collected from a patient given nivolumab and ipilimumab in sequence. The source of these receptors is a human donor with melanoma.

In this sample, this clone turned up once. The genes are TRBV27 and TRBJ2-1, with 9 bases aligning to TRBD1. Germline loops: CDR1 MNHEY, CDR2 SMNVEV (reference sequence). The V and J ends lost 5 bases and 8 bases, in that order; junction bases with no gene match: 7. This CDR3 is built from 14 residues. The CDR3 sequence: CASSITQGADEQFF. The CDR3 DNA is TGTGCCAGCAGTATTACACAGGGGGCGGATGAGCAGTTCTTC.

The J gene is TRBJ1-2, the V gene TRBV7-2; D not certain. Germline V CDR1 and CDR2: SGHTA, FQGNSA. The CDR3 totals 12 residues. V lost 5 bases, J lost 6 bases, and 10 bases lay in between. This CDR3 reads CASSERTDGYTF. CDR3 in DNA: TGTGCCAGCAGCGAAAGGACTGATGGCTACACCTTC.

The gene calls are TRBV4-2 and TRBJ2-3; 9 positions match TRBD1. This CDR3 has 16 amino acids. V shed 0 bases, J shed 4 bases, and the junction held 5 bases outside the gene matches. Germline assignment: CDR1 LGHNA and CDR2 YNFKEQ. CDR3 loop: CASSQDQGQGADTQYF. The DNA of the CDR3 is TGTGCCAGCAGCCAAGATCAGGGACAGGGTGCAGATACGCAGTATTTT.

The chain joins TRBV30 to TRBJ2-7, with 10 bases that match TRBD2. Germline V gene lookup returns CDR1 GTSNPN and CDR2 SVGIG (reference sequence). Trimming took 2 bases from V and 2 from J; bases not matched to a gene: 3. The CDR3 is 14 amino acids. The CDR3: CAWSIGTSAYEQYV. The CDR3 DNA sequence: TGTGCCTGGAGTATCGGGACTAGCGCCTACGAGCAGTACGTC.

The gene calls are TRBV29-1 and TRBJ1-1, with D possibly being TRBD1 (5 bases). Deletions cut 5 bases from V and 0 bases from J, with 10 bases between. CDR3 length: 13 residues. CDR1 and CDR2 (germline): SQVTM, ANQGSEA. The CDR3 DNA reads as TGCAGCGTTCTAGGACACTTGAACACTGAAGCTTTCTTT. It specifies CSVLGHLNTEAFF.

V usage is TRBV7-9 and J usage is TRBJ2-5; TRBD1 aligns across 11 bases. Germline V gives CDR1 SEHNR, CDR2 FQNEAQ (reference sequence). The CDR3 length is 16 residues. With 5 bases clipped from V and 4 bases from J, the junction kept 9 bases outside the gene matches. Here the CDR3 reads CASSNRDRGTRETQYF. The DNA of the CDR3 is TGTGCCAGCAGCAACCGGGACAGGGGGACCCGAGAGACCCAGTACTTC.

The V and J genes are TRBV6-1 and TRBJ2-7; 10 bases fit TRBD2. This CDR3 is built from 15 residues. With 5 bases clipped from V and 0 bases from J, the junction kept 4 bases outside the gene matches. In germline, CDR1 is MNHNS, CDR2 SASEGT. In nucleotides, the CDR3 is TGTGCCAGCAGTACTAGCGGGGACAGCTCCTACGAGCAGTACGTC. Translating it yields CASSTSGDSSYEQYV.

This chain joins TRBV4-1 and TRBJ2-3; TRBD2 might be the D (5 bases). From germline, CDR1 is MGHRA and CDR2 YSYEKL. V shed 2 bases and J shed 1 base, with 13 bases lying between them. The CDR3 covers 16 residues. The CDR3 coding sequence is TGCGCCAGCAGCCAATGGGCTAGCAGCCGCACAGATACGCAGTATTTT. Amino acids: CASSQWASSRTDTQYF.

This clone appeared a few times. This chain uses TRBV7-9 with TRBJ1-3, with no clear D. With 2 bases removed from V and 0 bases from J, the gap between germline ends came to 8 bases. This CDR3 has 15 residues. CDR1 is SEHNR, CDR2 FQNEAQ, per germline (reference sequence). This CDR3 is CASSLPTDSGNTIYF. CDR3 bases: TGTGCCAGCAGCTTACCAACAGACTCTGGAAACACCATATATTTT.

Here the CDR3 DNA reads TGTGCCAGCAGCTTGGGCCGGGGACTAGCGGTTTACAATGAGCAGTTCTTC. The encoded protein is CASSLGRGLAVYNEQFF. The V gene is TRBV5-5, the J gene TRBJ2-1; the match to TRBD2 covers 11 bases. The CDR3 contains 17 residues. Trimming removed 0 bases from V and 4 bases from J; junction bases left unmatched: 6. Per the germline V gene, CDR1 is SGHKS and CDR2 is YYEKEE (reference sequence).

The gene calls are TRBV6-4 and TRBJ2-3, with D possibly matching TRBD2 (5 bases). In germline, CDR1 is MRHNA, CDR2 SNTAGT. The CDR3 is 14 residues long. Trimming removed 5 bases from V and 1 base from J, with 10 bases in between. For the CDR3, the DNA is TGTGCCAGCAGTCTAGAAGCGGGCACAGATACGCAGTATTTT. As protein: CASSLEAGTDTQYF.

V usage is TRBV25-1 and J usage is TRBJ1-1, with 7 bases that match TRBD1. Trimming cost V 5 bases and J 0 bases; bases outside gene matches: 6. The CDR3 runs 15 residues. CDR1 and CDR2 (germline): MGHDK, SYGVNS. CDR3 in amino acids: CASSQGQLLNTEAFF. DNA for the CDR3: TGTGCCAGCAGTCAGGGACAGCTATTGAACACTGAAGCTTTCTTT. The whole variable domain, filled in from reference TRBV25-1 and TRBJ1-1, reads EADIYQTPRYLVIGTGKKITLECSQTMGHDKMYWYQQDPGMELHLIHYSYGVNSTEKGDLSSESTVSRIRTEHFPLTLESARPSHTSQYLCASSQGQLLNTEAFFGQGTRLTVV.

The chain employs TRBV25-1 and TRBJ1-1; maybe TRBD1 (6 bases). Germline V gene sequence: CDR1 MGHDK, CDR2 SYGVNS. This CDR3 has 11 residues. For the CDR3, the DNA is TGTAGTACAGGGAGGGGAGCCGAAGCTTTCTTT. This translates into CSTGRGAEAFF.

The chain recombines TRBV29-1 with TRBJ2-3; 10 nucleotides align to TRBD1. Looked up from germline, CDR1 is SQVTM and CDR2 is ANQGSEA. The CDR3 spans 14 residues. V shed 3 bases, J shed 6 bases, and the junction held 6 bases outside the gene matches. The CDR3: CSVEPRDRGDTQYF. For the CDR3, the DNA is TGCAGCGTTGAGCCCCGGGACAGGGGCGATACGCAGTATTTT.

The rearrangement uses TRBV11-2 and TRBJ1-2, with TRBD1 matching 8 bases. Germline V gene lookup returns CDR1 SGHAT and CDR2 FQNNGV. This CDR3 region has 17 residues. Losses at the gene ends were 3 bases for V and 2 bases for J; bases not matched to a gene: 11. CDR3 loop: CASSLQPTGVENYGYTF. CDR3 nucleotides: TGTGCCAGCAGCTTGCAACCGACAGGGGTCGAAAACTATGGCTACACCTTC. Complete variable domain (other parts from reference TRBV11-2 and TRBJ1-2): EAGVAQSPRYKIIEKRQSVAFWCNPISGHATLYWYQQILGQGPKLLIQFQNNGVVDDSQLPKDRFSAERLKGVDSTLKIQPAKLEDSAVYLCASSLQPTGVENYGYTFGSGTRLTVV.

The gene calls are TRBV27 and TRBJ2-7; 9 positions match TRBD1. This CDR3 has 14 amino acids. Germline CDR1 and CDR2: MNHEY and SMNVEV (reference sequence). With V trimmed by 0 bases and J by 6 bases, 3 bases remained unmatched. This CDR3 is CASSLSGTGTEQYF. For the CDR3, the DNA is TGTGCCAGCAGTTTATCCGGGACAGGGACCGAGCAGTACTTC.

The chain has TRBV5-1 and TRBJ2-3, with 13 nucleotides matching TRBD2. V shed 4 bases and J 2 bases; nucleotides not matched to a gene: 4. The CDR3 is made up of 16 amino acids. In germline, CDR1 is SGHRS, CDR2 YFSETQ. Here the CDR3 reads CASSPGTSGITDTQYF. The CDR3 coding sequence is TGCGCCAGCAGCCCAGGGACTAGCGGGATCACAGATACGCAGTATTTT.

The rearrangement links TRBV27 to TRBJ1-3; D not resolved. Germline V gene lookup returns CDR1 MNHEY and CDR2 SMNVEV (reference sequence). The ends were cut back, 3 bases at V and 0 bases at J, with 6 bases in the middle. The CDR3 extends over 14 amino acids. The CDR3 loop reads CASSFGSSGNTIYF. CDR3 sequence (DNA): TGTGCCAGCAGTTTTGGGAGCTCTGGAAACACCATATATTTT.

The gene calls are TRBV27 and TRBJ2-2, with TRBD1 matching over 7 bases. The CDR3 is made up of 15 amino acids. With 3 bases clipped from V and 5 bases from J, the junction kept 6 bases outside the gene matches. CDR1 and CDR2 from the germline V gene are MNHEY and SMNVEV (reference sequence). This CDR3 is CASSFGEGATGELFF. CDR3 DNA sequence: TGTGCCAGCAGTTTTGGTGAGGGGGCGACCGGGGAGCTGTTTTTT.

The chain is built from TRBV27 and TRBJ2-7; 7 nucleotides agree with TRBD1. The CDR3 spans 15 residues. Germline loops: CDR1 MNHEY, CDR2 SMNVEV (reference sequence). Trimming at V came to 3 bases and at J to 4 bases, leaving 9 bases not matched to a gene. CDR3 sequence: CASSFLGQVDYEQYF. CDR3 nucleotide sequence: TGTGCCAGCAGTTTCCTAGGACAGGTTGATTACGAGCAGTACTTC.

This rearrangement joins TRBV14 to TRBJ1-6, with D possibly matching TRBD1 (6 bases). The CDR3 runs to 16 residues. CDR1 SGHDN and CDR2 FVKESK come from the germline V gene. V was trimmed by 3 bases and J by 12 bases, leaving 21 bases between them. The CDR3 reads CASSHADWGGPIPLHF. CDR3 bases: TGTGCCAGCAGCCACGCTGACTGGGGGGGGCCCATACCCCTCCACTTT.